The subject of this entry is one T cell receptor (beta chain). Its target is unknown. This CDR3 is also generated by other DNA sequences in the sample. V was pared by 0 bases and J by 5 bases, with 1 base of the junction left unmatched. The germline V gene has CDR1 SGHTS and CDR2 YDEGEE. CDR3 length equals 15 residues. The sample belongs to a study of shared clonotypes between healthy human individuals. Study-level results: Clonotype sharing among donors, it was expected, would be affected by sequencing depth. Tissues were not sampled, only blood, and their repertoires likely differ.

The method was immunoSEQ multiplex PCR; TCRdb's version includes in-frame clones alone and lacks a portion of them. The sample has 650,000 to 800,000 clones, approximately 90% seen once. Only CD45RO-negative cells positively selected for CCR7 counted as naive CD8 cells, so terminally differentiated effector memory CD45RA+ cells were excluded. Donors, healthy HIV-negative adults, lacked recent acute infections or vaccinations. The chain recombines TRBV5-8 with TRBJ2-7; 14 bases align to TRBD2. This receptor was identified in a man under 40 in good health. Sequencing used naive CD8+ T cells sorted from blood. This CDR3 reads CASSLGLAGGNEQYF. Written as DNA, the CDR3 is TGTGCCAGCAGCTTGGGACTAGCGGGAGGGAACGAGCAGTACTTC. Full variable domain (remainder filled in from reference TRBV5-8 and TRBJ2-7): EAGVTQSPTHLIKTRGQQATLRCSPISGHTSVYWYQQALGLGLQFLLWYDEGEERNRGNFPPRFSGRQFPNYSSELNVNALELEDSALYLCASSLGLAGGNEQYFGPGTRLTVT.